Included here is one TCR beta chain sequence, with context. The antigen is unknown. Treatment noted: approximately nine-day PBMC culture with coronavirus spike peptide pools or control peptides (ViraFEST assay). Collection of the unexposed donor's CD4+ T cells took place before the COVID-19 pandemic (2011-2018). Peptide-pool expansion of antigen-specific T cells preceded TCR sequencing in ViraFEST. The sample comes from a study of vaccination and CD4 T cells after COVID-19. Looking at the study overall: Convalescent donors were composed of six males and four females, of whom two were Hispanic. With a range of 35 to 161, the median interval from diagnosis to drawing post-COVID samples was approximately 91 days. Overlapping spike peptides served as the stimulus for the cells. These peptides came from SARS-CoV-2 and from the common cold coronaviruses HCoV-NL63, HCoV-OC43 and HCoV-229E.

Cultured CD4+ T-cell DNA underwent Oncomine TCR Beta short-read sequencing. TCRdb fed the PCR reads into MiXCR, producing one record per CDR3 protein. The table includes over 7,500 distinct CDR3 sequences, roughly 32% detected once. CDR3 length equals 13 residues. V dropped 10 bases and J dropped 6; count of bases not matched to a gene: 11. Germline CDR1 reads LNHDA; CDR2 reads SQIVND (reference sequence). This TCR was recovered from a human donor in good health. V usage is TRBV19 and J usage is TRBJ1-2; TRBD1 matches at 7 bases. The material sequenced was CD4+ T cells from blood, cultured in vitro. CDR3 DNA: TGTGCCACCAGGGACAGATTTGCGGATGGCTACACCTTC. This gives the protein CATRDRFADGYTF.